This passage covers 25 T cell receptor beta chains from one sample sequenced in a study of beta chain features in type 1 diabetes. The sequenced template was cDNA made from the entire isolated RNA. Data came from immunoSEQ multiplex PCR; TCRdb stores just in-frame clones and leaves some out. The sample yields about 470,000 clones, over 25% seen once. Sequenced material: naive CD4+ T cells from blood. All receptors come from a young man in good health.

The chain combines TRBV7-9 with TRBJ2-1, with TRBD1 matching over 7 bases. Germline-derived CDR1 and CDR2 are SEHNR and FQNEAQ (reference sequence). This CDR3 region has 16 residues. J lost 10 bases, V lost 1 base, and 13 bases had no gene match. The CDR3 DNA sequence: TGTGCCAGCAGCTTAGATGAGACAGGGTATTTCCAGGAGCAGTTCTTC. Its translation is CASSLDETGYFQEQFF.

In the case of this clone: Other DNA sequences in the same sample also yield this CDR3. J is TRBJ2-2 and V is TRBV5-1; D not resolved. CDR1 and CDR2 from the germline V gene are SGHRS and YFSETQ. The CDR3 extends over 14 amino acids. Trimming removed 2 bases from V and 0 bases from J, with 5 bases in between. CDR3 sequence: CASSLVANTGELFF. CDR3 in DNA: TGCGCCAGCAGCTTAGTCGCGAACACCGGGGAGCTGTTTTTT.

The rearrangement links TRBV28 to TRBJ2-7; a weak D match, TRBD1 (7 bases). V lost 6 bases, J lost 6 bases, and 18 bases lay in between. Germline V CDR1 and CDR2: MDHEN, SYDVKM. This CDR3 is built from 14 residues. CDR3 in DNA: TGTGCCAGCAGGCGGGACAGTAAAGTGTTCGAGCAGTACTTC. This gives the protein CASRRDSKVFEQYF. The whole variable domain, filled in from reference TRBV28 and TRBJ2-7, reads DVKVTQSSRYLVKRTGEKVFLECVQDMDHENMFWYRQDPGLGLRLIYFSYDVKMKEKGDIPEGYSVSREKKERFSLILESASTNQTSMYLCASRRDSKVFEQYFGPGTRLTVT.

This chain joins TRBV5-4 and TRBJ2-5; 8 bases are shared with TRBD1. Germline V CDR1 and CDR2: SGHNT, YYREEE (reference sequence). Unmatched junction bases numbered 8, after V lost 4 bases and J lost 3 bases. The CDR3 is 15 residues long. The CDR3 is CASSPRQGREETQYF. CDR3 in DNA: TGTGCCAGCAGCCCTCGACAGGGGCGGGAAGAGACCCAGTACTTC.

J is TRBJ2-1 and V is TRBV2; 10 nucleotides line up with TRBD2. The CDR3 contains 15 residues. Germline CDR1 is SNHLY and CDR2 is FYNNEI. Germline trimming cut 2 bases from V and 6 bases from J; bases unmatched to any gene: 4. CDR3: CASSELGLAANEQFF. DNA for the CDR3: TGTGCCAGCAGTGAACTCGGACTAGCGGCCAATGAGCAGTTCTTC.

This sequence joins TRBV29-1 and TRBJ1-2, with 8 bases aligning to TRBD1. Germline loops: CDR1 SQVTM, CDR2 ANQGSEA. Trimming removed 7 bases from V and 6 bases from J; junction bases left unmatched: 10. The CDR3 consists of 13 residues. In DNA form, the CDR3 reads TGCAGCGCAGGGGACAGGCGGAATAATGGCTACACCTTC. This gives the protein CSAGDRRNNGYTF.

The CDR3 sequence is CASSQPSGPPGLYNEQFF. CDR3 in DNA: TGCGCCAGCAGTCAACCCTCCGGGCCCCCTGGACTCTACAATGAGCAGTTCTTC. The chain combines TRBV23-1 with TRBJ2-1, with D possibly matching TRBD2 (5 bases). TRBV23-1 is noted as an ORF with a role that remains uncertain. The germline V and J ends were trimmed by 2 bases and 3 bases, with 20 bases remaining between them. The CDR3 is made up of 18 amino acids.

The V call is TRBV10-3, the J call TRBJ2-3; TRBD2 is a possible D gene (6 bases). The CDR3 is made up of 15 amino acids. Germline V CDR1 and CDR2: ENHRY, SYGVKD. Trimming stripped 5 bases from V and 4 bases from J, with 16 bases between. CDR3 in DNA: TGTGCCATCAGTCCGTCTAGCGTGGTTGCAGATACGCAGTATTTT. It codes for CAISPSSVVADTQYF.

Turning to this clone: Within the sample, other DNA sequences also encode this same CDR3. The chain joins TRBV28 to TRBJ2-3, with D tentatively TRBD1 or TRBD2 (5 bases each). From germline, CDR1 is MDHEN and CDR2 SYDVKM. Deletions cut 5 bases from V and 2 bases from J, with 8 bases between. This CDR3 has 13 amino acids. The CDR3 loop reads CASSPGPTDTQYF. The CDR3 nucleotides read TGTGCCAGCAGTCCGGGGCCCACAGATACGCAGTATTTT.

In its sample, this clone was seen a few times. The identical CDR3 is also encoded by other nucleotide sequences in the sample. The V call is TRBV9, the J call TRBJ2-5; D is ambiguous. The V and J ends lost 0 bases and 1 base respectively, with 4 bases between them. Germline values: CDR1 SGDLS, CDR2 YYNGEE. The CDR3 covers 13 residues. The CDR3, as DNA: TGTGCCAGCAGCGTAGGGGCCCAAGAGACCCAGTACTTC. It specifies CASSVGAQETQYF. Full variable domain (remainder filled in from reference TRBV9 and TRBJ2-5): DSGVTQTPKHLITATGQRVTLRCSPRSGDLSVYWYQQSLDQGLQFLIQYYNGEERAKGNILERFSAQQFPDLHSELNLSSLELGDSALYFCASSVGAQETQYFGPGTRLLVL.

V gene TRBV18 combines with J gene TRBJ2-7, with a weak D call TRBD2 (5 bases). The V and J ends lost 2 bases and 7 bases respectively, with 15 bases between them. The CDR3 is made up of 14 amino acids. CDR1 and CDR2 (germline): KGHSH, LQKENI. CDR3 protein: CASSPFEGLGEQYF. The CDR3 DNA is TGTGCCAGCTCACCATTTGAGGGATTGGGGGAGCAGTACTTC.

This clone appeared a few times. Other nucleotide sequences in the sample specify the same CDR3. The chain carries TRBV2 and TRBJ1-5; 9 nucleotides line up with TRBD1. The CDR3 extends over 14 amino acids. The trim removed 6 bases at V and 1 base at J, leaving 1 base unmatched. Germline loops: CDR1 SNHLY, CDR2 FYNNEI. This CDR3 is CASSGQGSNQPQHF. The CDR3 DNA reads as TGTGCCAGCAGCGGACAGGGGAGCAATCAGCCCCAGCATTTT.

This clone was observed a handful of times. The J gene is TRBJ2-1, the V gene TRBV7-2; TRBD2 matches 9 bases. Germline-derived CDR1 and CDR2 are SGHTA and FQGNSA. CDR3 size: 15 residues. V dropped 5 bases and J dropped 2; count of bases not matched to a gene: 4. DNA for the CDR3: TGTGCCAGCAGCCAGATAGCGGGAGCCTACAATGAGCAGTTCTTC. This sequence encodes CASSQIAGAYNEQFF.

The chain has TRBV4-2 and TRBJ1-4, with 7 bases that match TRBD1. V dropped 6 bases and J dropped 4; count of bases not matched to a gene: 5. Germline assignment: CDR1 LGHNA and CDR2 YNFKEQ. CDR3 length equals 14 residues. DNA of the CDR3: TGTGCCAGCAGACGGACAGGACTTAATGAAAAACTGTTTTTT. It specifies CASRRTGLNEKLFF.

This clone has only a few counts. The gene calls are TRBV30 and TRBJ2-7; 8 nucleotides align to TRBD2. CDR3 length: 14 amino acids. The V segment lost 2 bases and the J segment 2 bases; nucleotides outside the gene matches: 5. Germline CDR1 is GTSNPN and CDR2 is SVGIG (reference sequence). The CDR3 loop is CAWSRLAGPYEQYF. CDR3 coding DNA: TGTGCCTGGAGTCGATTAGCGGGGCCCTACGAGCAGTACTTC.

This clone showed up just a few times. This chain joins TRBV28 and TRBJ2-3; 12 bases map to TRBD2. The ends lost 5 bases at V and 4 bases at J; junction bases unmatched: 4. This CDR3 has 15 amino acids. The germline CDR1 and CDR2 sequences are MDHEN and SYDVKM. The CDR3 here is CASSRRLAGADTQYF. The CDR3 DNA reads as TGTGCCAGCAGTCGACGACTAGCGGGGGCAGATACGCAGTATTTT.

The chain has TRBV25-1 and TRBJ1-2; D is undetermined. The CDR3 totals 15 residues. Per the germline V gene, CDR1 is MGHDK and CDR2 is SYGVNS. Trimming left V 4 bases short and J 8 bases short, with 20 bases between. CDR3: CASSGTWTGTSGYTF. The CDR3 region has the DNA TGTGCCAGCAGTGGAACCTGGACGGGTACGAGCGGCTACACCTTC.

This clone was seen a few times. This sequence joins TRBV18 and TRBJ2-5; D remains ambiguous. The V end was cut by 2 bases, the J end by 2 bases, with 6 bases between. This CDR3 comprises 13 residues. Germline V gene lookup returns CDR1 KGHSH and CDR2 LQKENI. CDR3 DNA: TGTGCCAGCTCACCATTTCGTCAAGAGACCCAGTACTTC. It yields the protein CASSPFRQETQYF.

To note about this clone: Other DNA sequences of this sample code for an identical CDR3. This sequence joins TRBV5-1 and TRBJ2-5; no definite D call. This CDR3 has 13 amino acids. V was clipped by 0 bases and J by 2 bases, with 5 bases between them. CDR1 SGHRS and CDR2 YFSETQ come from the germline V gene. The CDR3 region is CASSLGRQETQYF. The CDR3 DNA follows: TGCGCCAGCAGCTTGGGGCGACAAGAGACCCAGTACTTC.

The table lists this clone with a few counts. The V call is TRBV30, the J call TRBJ2-2; the D gene is possibly TRBD2 (5 bases). CDR3 size: 12 residues. Germline values: CDR1 GTSNPN, CDR2 SVGIG (reference sequence). V was shortened by 6 bases and J by 1 base, with 6 bases between the two germline ends. CDR3 DNA: TGTGCCTGCGGGGAGAACACCGGGGAGCTGTTTTTT. Its protein product is CACGENTGELFF. The full variable domain, completed using reference TRBV30 and TRBJ2-2, is SQTIHQWPATLVQPVGSPLSLECTVEGTSNPNLYWYRQAAGRGLQLLFYSVGIGQISSEVPQNLSASRPQDRQFILSSKKLLLSDSGFYLCACGENTGELFFGEGSRLTVL.

In this sample, this clone turned up once. The CDR3 protein is CASSLAAELYEQYF. Written as DNA, the CDR3 is TGTGCCAGCAGCTTAGCGGCAGAGCTCTACGAGCAGTACTTC. The chain couples TRBV7-2 to TRBJ2-7; D ambiguous. V was shortened by 0 bases and J by 3 bases, with 9 bases between the two germline ends. The CDR3 contains 14 residues. From germline, CDR1 is SGHTA and CDR2 FQGNSA.

The V gene is TRBV2, the J gene TRBJ2-5; 8 positions agree with TRBD2. This CDR3 is 14 amino acids long. The germline gives CDR1 SNHLY, CDR2 FYNNEI. The ends lost 8 bases at V and 2 bases at J; junction bases unmatched: 7. The CDR3 protein is CASLATSGQETQYF. The CDR3 nucleotides read TGTGCCAGCCTGGCAACTAGCGGACAAGAGACCCAGTACTTC.

The chain's CDR3 is CASSPGGGRGYTF. The DNA of the CDR3 is TGTGCCAGCTCTCCCGGCGGGGGGAGAGGCTACACCTTC. This chain connects TRBV25-1 to TRBJ1-2; D perhaps matches TRBD1 (5 bases). Germline V gene data show CDR1 as MGHDK and CDR2 as SYGVNS. The germline V and J ends were trimmed by 8 bases and 8 bases, with 18 bases remaining between them. This CDR3 contains 13 residues.

The J gene is TRBJ2-3, the V gene TRBV7-8; 10 nucleotides match TRBD2. There are 17 residues in the CDR3. Losses at the gene ends were 0 bases for V and 6 bases for J; bases not matched to a gene: 9. Germline V gene lookup returns CDR1 SGHVS and CDR2 FQNEAQ. CDR3 region: CASSLAHTSGIPDTQYF. CDR3 nucleotides: TGTGCCAGCAGCTTAGCACACACTAGCGGGATACCGGATACGCAGTATTTT.

V usage is TRBV5-6 and J usage is TRBJ2-6; D gene ambiguous. The V gene lost 7 bases and the J gene lost 4 bases, with 9 bases spanning the gap. In germline, CDR1 is SGHDT, CDR2 YYEEEE. This CDR3 comprises 13 residues. In DNA form, the CDR3 reads TGTGCCAGCCGTCAACAGGGGGCCAACGTCCTGACTTTC. Translated, it gives CASRQQGANVLTF.